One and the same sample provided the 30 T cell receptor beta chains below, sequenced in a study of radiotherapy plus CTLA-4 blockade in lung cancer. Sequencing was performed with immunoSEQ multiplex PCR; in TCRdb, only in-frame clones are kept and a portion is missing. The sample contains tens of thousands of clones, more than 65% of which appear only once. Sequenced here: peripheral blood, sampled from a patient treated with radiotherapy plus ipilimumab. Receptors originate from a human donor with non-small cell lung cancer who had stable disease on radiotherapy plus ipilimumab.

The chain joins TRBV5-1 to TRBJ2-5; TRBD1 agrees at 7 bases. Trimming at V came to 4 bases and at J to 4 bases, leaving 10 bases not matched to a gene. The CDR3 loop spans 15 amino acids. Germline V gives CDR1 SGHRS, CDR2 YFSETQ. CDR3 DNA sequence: TGCGCCAGCAGCCCCAGGACAGGTGACGGAGAGACCCAGTACTTC. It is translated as CASSPRTGDGETQYF.

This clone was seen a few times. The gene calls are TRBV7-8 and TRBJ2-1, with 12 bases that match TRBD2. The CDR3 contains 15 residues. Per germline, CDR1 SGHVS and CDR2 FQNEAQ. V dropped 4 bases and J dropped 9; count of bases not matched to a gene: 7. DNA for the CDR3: TGTGCCAGCAGCTCCGCTAGCGGGGGGGCAGGTGAGCAGTTCTTC. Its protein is CASSSASGGAGEQFF.

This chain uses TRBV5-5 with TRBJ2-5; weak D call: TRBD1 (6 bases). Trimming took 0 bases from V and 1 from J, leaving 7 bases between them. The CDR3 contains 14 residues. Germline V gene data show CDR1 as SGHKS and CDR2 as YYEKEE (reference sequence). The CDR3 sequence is CASSLGGPQETQYF. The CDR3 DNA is TGTGCCAGCAGCTTGGGGGGGCCCCAAGAGACCCAGTACTTC.

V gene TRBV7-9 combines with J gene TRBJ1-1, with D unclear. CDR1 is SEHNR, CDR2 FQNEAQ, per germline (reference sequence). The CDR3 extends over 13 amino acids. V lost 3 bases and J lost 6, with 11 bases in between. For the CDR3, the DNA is TGTGCCAGCAGCTTCGGGAACGAGGCTGAAGCTTTCTTT. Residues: CASSFGNEAEAFF.

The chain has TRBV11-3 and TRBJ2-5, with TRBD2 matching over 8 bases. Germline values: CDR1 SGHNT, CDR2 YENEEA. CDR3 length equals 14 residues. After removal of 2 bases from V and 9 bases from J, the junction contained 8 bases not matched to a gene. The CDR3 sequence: CASSLSSGGTSQYF. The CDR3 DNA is TGTGCCAGCAGCTTAAGCAGCGGGGGAACGTCCCAGTACTTC.

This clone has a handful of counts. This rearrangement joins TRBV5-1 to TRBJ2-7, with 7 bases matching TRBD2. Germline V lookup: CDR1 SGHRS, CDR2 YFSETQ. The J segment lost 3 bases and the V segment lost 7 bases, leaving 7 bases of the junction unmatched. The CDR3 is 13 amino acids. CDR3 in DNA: TGCGCCAGCTTCCGGGAGGTAGGCTACGAGCAGTACTTC. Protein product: CASFREVGYEQYF.

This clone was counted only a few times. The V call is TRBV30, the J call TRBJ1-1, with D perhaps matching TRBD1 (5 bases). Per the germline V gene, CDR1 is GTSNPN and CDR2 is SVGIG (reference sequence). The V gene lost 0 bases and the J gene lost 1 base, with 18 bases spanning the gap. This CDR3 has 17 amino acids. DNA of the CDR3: TGTGCCTGGAGTGTACTCCCCAGCGGGGCTGGGAACACTGAAGCTTTCTTT. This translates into CAWSVLPSGAGNTEAFF.

As DNA, the CDR3 is TGTGCCAGCAGGCGTAGCGGCCCAACTGGGCTCACCTTC. As protein: CASRRSGPTGLTF. The V gene is TRBV9, the J gene TRBJ1-2; D remains ambiguous. V lost 5 bases to trimming and J lost 13 bases, with 21 bases between them. The CDR3 contains 13 residues. The germline V gene encodes CDR1 SGDLS and CDR2 YYNGEE. Full variable domain (outside the CDR3, taken from reference TRBV9 and TRBJ1-2): DSGVTQTPKHLITATGQRVTLRCSPRSGDLSVYWYQQSLDQGLQFLIQYYNGEERAKGNILERFSAQQFPDLHSELNLSSLELGDSALYFCASRRSGPTGLTFGSGTRLTVV.

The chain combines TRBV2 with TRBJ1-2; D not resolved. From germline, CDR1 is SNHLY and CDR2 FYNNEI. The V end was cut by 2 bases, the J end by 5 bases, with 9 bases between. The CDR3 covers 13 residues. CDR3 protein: CASSENHRYGYTF. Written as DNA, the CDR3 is TGTGCCAGCAGTGAAAATCACCGGTATGGCTACACCTTC.

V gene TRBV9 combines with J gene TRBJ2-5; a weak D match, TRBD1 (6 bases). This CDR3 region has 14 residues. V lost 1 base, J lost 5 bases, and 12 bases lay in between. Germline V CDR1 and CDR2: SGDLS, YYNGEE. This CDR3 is CASSVSRTAETQYF. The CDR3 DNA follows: TGTGCCAGCAGCGTATCCAGGACAGCCGAGACCCAGTACTTC. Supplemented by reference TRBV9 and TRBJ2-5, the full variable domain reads DSGVTQTPKHLITATGQRVTLRCSPRSGDLSVYWYQQSLDQGLQFLIQYYNGEERAKGNILERFSAQQFPDLHSELNLSSLELGDSALYFCASSVSRTAETQYFGPGTRLLVL.

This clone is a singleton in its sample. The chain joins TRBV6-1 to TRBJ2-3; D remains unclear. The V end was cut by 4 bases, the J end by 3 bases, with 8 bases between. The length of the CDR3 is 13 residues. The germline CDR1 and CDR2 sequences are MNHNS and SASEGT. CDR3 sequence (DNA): TGTGCCAGCAGTGTAGCCAGGACAGATACGCAGTATTTT. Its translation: CASSVARTDTQYF.

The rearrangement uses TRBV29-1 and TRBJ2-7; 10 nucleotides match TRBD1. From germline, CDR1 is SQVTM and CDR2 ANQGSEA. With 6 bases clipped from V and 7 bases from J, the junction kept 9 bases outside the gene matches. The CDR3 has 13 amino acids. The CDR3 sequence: CSVGRDRGWEQYF. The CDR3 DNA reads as TGCAGCGTCGGAAGGGACAGGGGCTGGGAGCAGTACTTC.

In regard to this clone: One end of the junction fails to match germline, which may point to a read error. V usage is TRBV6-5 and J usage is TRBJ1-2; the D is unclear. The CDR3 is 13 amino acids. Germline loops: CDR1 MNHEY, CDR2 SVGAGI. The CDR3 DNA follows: TGTGCCAGCAGCTCCCCACCTAACTATGGCTACGCCTTC. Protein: CASSSPPNYGYAF.

CDR3 in amino acids: CASSLQGPDYGYTF. CDR3 nucleotide sequence: TGTGCCAGCAGCTTACAGGGGCCGGACTATGGCTACACCTTC. The chain employs TRBV13 and TRBJ1-2, with D tentatively TRBD1 (6 bases). Trimming pared 2 bases from V and 3 bases from J, leaving 10 bases between. In germline, CDR1 is PRHDT, CDR2 FYEKMQ (reference sequence). This CDR3 has 14 amino acids.

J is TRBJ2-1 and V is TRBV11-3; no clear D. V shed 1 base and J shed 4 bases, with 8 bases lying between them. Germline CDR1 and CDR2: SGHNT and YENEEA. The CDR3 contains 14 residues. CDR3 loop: CASSLVDSYNEQFF. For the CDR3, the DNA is TGTGCCAGCAGCTTAGTTGACTCGTACAATGAGCAGTTCTTC.

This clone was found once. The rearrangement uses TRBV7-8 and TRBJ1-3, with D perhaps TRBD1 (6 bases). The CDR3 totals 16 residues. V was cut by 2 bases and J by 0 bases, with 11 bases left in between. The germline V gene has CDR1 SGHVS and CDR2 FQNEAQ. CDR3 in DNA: TGTGCCAGCAGCTTAAGGACAGAACACTCTGGAAACACCATATATTTT. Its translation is CASSLRTEHSGNTIYF. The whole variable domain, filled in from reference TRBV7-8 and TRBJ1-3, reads GAGVSQSPRYKVAKRGQDVALRCDPISGHVSLFWYQQALGQGPEFLTYFQNEAQLDKSGLPSDRFFAERPEGSVSTLKIQRTQQEDSAVYLCASSLRTEHSGNTIYFGEGSWLTVV.

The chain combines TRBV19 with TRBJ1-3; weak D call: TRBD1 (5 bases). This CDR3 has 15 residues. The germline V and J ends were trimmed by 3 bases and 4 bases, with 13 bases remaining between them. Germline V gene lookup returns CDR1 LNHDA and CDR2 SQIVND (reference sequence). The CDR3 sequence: CASSIGQGFGNTIYF. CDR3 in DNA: TGTGCCAGTAGTATCGGCCAGGGTTTCGGAAACACCATATATTTT.

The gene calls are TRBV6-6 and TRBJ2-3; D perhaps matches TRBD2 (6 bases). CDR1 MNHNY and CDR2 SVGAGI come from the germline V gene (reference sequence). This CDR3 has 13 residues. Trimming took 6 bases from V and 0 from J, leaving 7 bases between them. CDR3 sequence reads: CASRSGSTDTQYF. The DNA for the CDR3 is TGTGCCAGCAGGAGCGGGAGCACAGATACGCAGTATTTT.

For the CDR3, the DNA is TGTGCCAGCAGCTTAGGTCGCCTAGCGGGTCCCTTAAGCTCCTACAATGAGCAGTTCTTC. Translating gives CASSLGRLAGPLSSYNEQFF. J is TRBJ2-1 and V is TRBV11-3, with TRBD2 identical over 8 bases. The germline V gene encodes CDR1 SGHNT and CDR2 YENEEA. The V and J ends lost 1 base and 0 bases, in that order; junction bases with no gene match: 14. This CDR3 comprises 20 residues.

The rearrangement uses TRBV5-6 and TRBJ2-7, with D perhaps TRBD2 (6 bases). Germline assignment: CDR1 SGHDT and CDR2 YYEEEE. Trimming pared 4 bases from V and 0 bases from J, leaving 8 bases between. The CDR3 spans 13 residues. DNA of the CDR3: TGTGCCAGCAGCCGGGACTTCTCCTACGAGCAGTACTTC. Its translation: CASSRDFSYEQYF.

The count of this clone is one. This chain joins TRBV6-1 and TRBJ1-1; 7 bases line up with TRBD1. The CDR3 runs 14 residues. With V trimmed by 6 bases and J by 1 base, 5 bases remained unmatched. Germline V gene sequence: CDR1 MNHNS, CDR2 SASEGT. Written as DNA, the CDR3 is TGTGCCAGCAGCCGCAGGGGGGCGAACACTGAAGCTTTCTTT. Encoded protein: CASSRRGANTEAFF.

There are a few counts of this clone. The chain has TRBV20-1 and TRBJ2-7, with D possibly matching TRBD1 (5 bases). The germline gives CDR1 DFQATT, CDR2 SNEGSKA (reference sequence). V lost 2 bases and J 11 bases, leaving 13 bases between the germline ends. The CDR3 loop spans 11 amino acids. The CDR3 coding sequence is TGCAGTGCTAGAAAAAAACAGGAAGAGTACTTC. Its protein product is CSARKKQEEYF.

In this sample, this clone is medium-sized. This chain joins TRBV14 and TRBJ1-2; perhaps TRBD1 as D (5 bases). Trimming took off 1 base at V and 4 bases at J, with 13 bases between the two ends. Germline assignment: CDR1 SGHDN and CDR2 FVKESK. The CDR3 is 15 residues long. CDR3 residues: CASSQVRGWLYGYTF. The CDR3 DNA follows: TGTGCCAGCAGCCAAGTAAGGGGTTGGCTCTATGGCTACACCTTC.

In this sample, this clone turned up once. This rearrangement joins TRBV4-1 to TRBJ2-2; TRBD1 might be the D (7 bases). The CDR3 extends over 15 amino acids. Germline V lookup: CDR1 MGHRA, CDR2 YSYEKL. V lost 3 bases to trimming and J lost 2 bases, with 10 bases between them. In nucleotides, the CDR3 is TGCGCCAGCAGCCAGCGGGACAGCAACACCGGGGAGCTGTTTTTT. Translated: CASSQRDSNTGELFF.

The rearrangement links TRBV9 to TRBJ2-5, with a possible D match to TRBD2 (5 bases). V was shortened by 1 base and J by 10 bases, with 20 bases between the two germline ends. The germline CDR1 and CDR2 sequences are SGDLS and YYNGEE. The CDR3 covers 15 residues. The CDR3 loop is CASSVLAGWSEVQYF. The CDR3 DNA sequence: TGTGCCAGCAGCGTATTGGCGGGTTGGTCTGAGGTCCAGTACTTC. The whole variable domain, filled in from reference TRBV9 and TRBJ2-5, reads DSGVTQTPKHLITATGQRVTLRCSPRSGDLSVYWYQQSLDQGLQFLIQYYNGEERAKGNILERFSAQQFPDLHSELNLSSLELGDSALYFCASSVLAGWSEVQYFGPGTRLLVL.

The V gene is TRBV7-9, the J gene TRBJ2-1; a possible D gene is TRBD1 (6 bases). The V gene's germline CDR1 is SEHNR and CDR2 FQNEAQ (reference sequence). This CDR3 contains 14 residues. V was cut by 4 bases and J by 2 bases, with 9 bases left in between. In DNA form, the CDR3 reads TGTGCCAGCAGCTACAGGGAGACCTACAATGAGCAGTTCTTC. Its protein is CASSYRETYNEQFF.

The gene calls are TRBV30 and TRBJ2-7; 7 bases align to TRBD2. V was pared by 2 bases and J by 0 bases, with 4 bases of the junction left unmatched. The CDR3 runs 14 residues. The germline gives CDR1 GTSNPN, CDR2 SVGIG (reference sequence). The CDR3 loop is CAWSRGGSSYEQYF. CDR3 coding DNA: TGTGCCTGGAGTCGCGGGGGAAGCTCCTACGAGCAGTACTTC. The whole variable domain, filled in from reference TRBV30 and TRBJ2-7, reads SQTIHQWPATLVQPVGSPLSLECTVEGTSNPNLYWYRQAAGRGLQLLFYSVGIGQISSEVPQNLSASRPQDRQFILSSKKLLLSDSGFYLCAWSRGGSSYEQYFGPGTRLTVT.

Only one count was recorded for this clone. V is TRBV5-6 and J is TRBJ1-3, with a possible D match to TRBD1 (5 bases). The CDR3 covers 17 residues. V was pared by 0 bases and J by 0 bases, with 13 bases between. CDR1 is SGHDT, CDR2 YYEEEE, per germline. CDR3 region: CASSLGWGGVSGNTIYF. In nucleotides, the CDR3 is TGTGCCAGCAGCTTGGGTTGGGGGGGAGTCTCTGGAAACACCATATATTTT.

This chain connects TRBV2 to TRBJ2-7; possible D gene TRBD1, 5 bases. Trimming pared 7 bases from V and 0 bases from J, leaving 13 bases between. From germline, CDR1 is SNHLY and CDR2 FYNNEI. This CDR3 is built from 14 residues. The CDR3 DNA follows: TGTGCCAGCATGAACAGGATAAACTCCTACGAGCAGTACTTC. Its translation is CASMNRINSYEQYF.

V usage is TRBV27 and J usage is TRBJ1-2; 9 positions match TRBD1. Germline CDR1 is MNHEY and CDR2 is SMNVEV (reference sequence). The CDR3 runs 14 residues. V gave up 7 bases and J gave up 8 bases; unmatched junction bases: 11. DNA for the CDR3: TGTGCCAGCAATCCACAGGGGGCTCAATTAGGCTACACCTTC. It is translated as CASNPQGAQLGYTF.